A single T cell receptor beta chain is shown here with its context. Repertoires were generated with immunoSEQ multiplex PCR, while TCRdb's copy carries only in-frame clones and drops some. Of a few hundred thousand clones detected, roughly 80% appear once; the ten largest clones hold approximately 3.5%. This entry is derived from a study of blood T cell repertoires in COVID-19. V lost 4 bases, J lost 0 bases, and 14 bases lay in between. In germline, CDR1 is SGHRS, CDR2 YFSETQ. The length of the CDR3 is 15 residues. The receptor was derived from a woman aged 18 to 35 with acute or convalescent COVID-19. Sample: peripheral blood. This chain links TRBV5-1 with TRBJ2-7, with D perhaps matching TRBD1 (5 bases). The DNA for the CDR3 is TGCGCCAGCAGCAATGGACATACCAGCTCCTACGAGCAGTACTTC. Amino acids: CASSNGHTSSYEQYF.